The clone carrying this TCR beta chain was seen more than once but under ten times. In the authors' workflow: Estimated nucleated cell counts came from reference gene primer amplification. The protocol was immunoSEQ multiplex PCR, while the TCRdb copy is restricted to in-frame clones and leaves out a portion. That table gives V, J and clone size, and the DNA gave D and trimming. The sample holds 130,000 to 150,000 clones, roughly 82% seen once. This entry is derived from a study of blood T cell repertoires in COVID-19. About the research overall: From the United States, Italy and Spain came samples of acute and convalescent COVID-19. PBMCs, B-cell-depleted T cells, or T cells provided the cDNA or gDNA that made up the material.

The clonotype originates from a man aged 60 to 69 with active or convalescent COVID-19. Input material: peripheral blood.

The CDR3 sequence: CASTQGFYTEAFF. CDR3 sequence (DNA): TGTGCCAGTACCCAGGGCTTCTACACTGAAGCTTTCTTT. V is TRBV19 and J is TRBJ1-1; D might be TRBD1 (5 bases). Trimming took 7 bases from V and 3 from J, leaving 12 bases between them. This CDR3 is 13 amino acids long. In germline, CDR1 is LNHDA, CDR2 SQIVND (reference sequence).